This T cell receptor (beta chain) was sequenced for a study of identical twins (TCRdb year 2016). Background on the whole study: To test whether fetal clonotypes persist, the study used deep sequencing on TCR alpha and beta repertoires from monozygotic twins, unrelated adults of various ages, and cord blood. To rule out contamination, replicate twin experiments were performed at different times with different library preparation protocols.

All donors were healthy Caucasians. Three pairs of female monozygotic twins, all aged roughly 18 to 30 years, were included in the twin cohort. Using Miltenyi CD45RO+ enrichment and human naive T-cell isolation kits, memory (CD45RO+) and naive T cells were isolated from PBMC. Only a few counts were recorded for this clonotype. Its antigen is not yet known. The input lacks base qualities; no much larger clone sits a single base away. The investigation overall reported the following: Conclusions relied on cross-sectional statistical analysis, since the same donors could not be followed over many years. Zero-insertion analyses could be partly confounded by invariant T cells such as MAIT and iNKT, though diverse VJ usage argued against such confounding for most clonotypes. In monozygotic twins, recombination models systematically underestimated out-of-frame TCR alpha sharing, but the models matched the sharing seen between unrelated individuals. The excess sharing between twins in beta out-of-frame sequences was weaker because fewer shared sequences reduced the signal-to-noise ratio. Compared with coincidental sharing between unrelated individuals, an excess of low generation-probability sequences was observed among out-of-frame TCR alpha sequences shared between twins. Abundant cord blood beta clonotypes had fewer insertions, young adult naive repertoires showed a similar but weaker trend, and memory repertoires showed no such trend.

V gives up 10 bases and J gives up 2 bases, and the segment between their germline ends measures 15 bases. The germline V gene supplies CDR1 ENHRY and CDR2 SYGVKD. Spanning cysteine to valine, the CDR3 consists of 13 amino acids. The entry retains the CDR3 DNA only, 39 bases that are in frame from base 1. Libraries came from 5' RACE. Sequencing used an Illumina HiSeq 2000. A universal primer binding site was introduced by template switching, and a unique molecular identifier was present in the final cDNA, enabling accurate counting of TCR cDNA molecules. Specific primers in the conserved constant-segment region were used to synthesize first-strand cDNA for TCR alpha and beta chains. To control for contamination, every cDNA library carried two barcodes: a SMART-Mk sample barcode plus Illumina barcodes. TruSeq adapter sequences along with Illumina sample barcodes were introduced in two successive PCR steps. The Illumina HiSeq platform was used with custom primers to sequence TCR alpha and beta cDNA libraries. The authors processed their data as follows. MiGEC was used to process raw reads and extract unique molecular identifiers, and MiXCR was used to find CDR3 positions. For each individual, recombination models were inferred using an EM algorithm with the repgenHMM and IGoR tools. Shared clonotypes were analyzed with the tcR package in R, and sharing was normalized by the product of cloneset sizes. To study raw recombination without the effects of thymic and clonal selection, out-of-frame nonproductive sequences were analyzed. Using fastp trimming at Q25 and MiXCR clonotype assembly, TCRdb reanalyzed the public sequencing data and kept in-frame beta chains. A single entry per CDR3 protein holds the most common genes and DNA from its merged rows. The V and J calls were determined by TCRdb, not by the authors. The sample table lists roughly 290,000 distinct CDR3 sequences, more than 6.5% of them with a count of one. Of the sample, 2% to 2.5% falls within the top ten clones.

The sample was also linked to a second study, of yellow fever vaccine responses in identical twins. The second study reports: The authors reported that the T cell response to vaccination in identical twins appeared partly convergent and partly personalized. In the study, vaccine-responding T cell clones were precisely tracked in identical twins.

Input material: memory (CD45RO+) T cells sorted from blood. The sample's cell subset or site label, in plain terms: CD45RO+ enriched T cells. The chain was built from TRBV10-3 and TRBJ2-7; the D gene cannot be resolved reliably. The source of this sequence is a woman aged 18-29 years in good health. The DNA sequence is TGTGCCACCCGGAAGGCGACCACCTACGAGCAGTACGTC. The resulting protein is CATRKATTYEQYV.